This T cell receptor beta chain was profiled in a study of shared clonotypes between healthy human individuals. Study findings and constraints: What naive subsets generally showed was a larger estimated richness than memory subsets showed. Among donors, clonotype sharing was expected to be affected by sequencing depth. In contrast to clonotypes shared by all four donors, non-shared clonotypes had lower generation probabilities.

Naive CD8 cells lacked CD45RO, underwent positive selection for CCR7 and left out terminally differentiated effector memory CD45RA+ cells. Clones were sequenced by immunoSEQ multiplex PCR, and TCRdb holds only the in-frame ones, with some missing. The top ten clones hold around 1.7% of a sample with approximately 2,200,000 clones, about 93% of them seen once. Points on this clone: Its antigen is still unknown.

Per the germline V gene, CDR1 is SGHAT and CDR2 is FQNNGV. CDR3 length: 19 amino acids. J gave up 3 bases and V 5 bases, and 20 bases lay outside the gene matches. The rearrangement links TRBV11-2 to TRBJ2-7; 9 bases map to TRBD1. Sequencing input: naive CD8+ T cells from PBMCs. This clonotype was sampled from a man between 18 and 35 years old in good health. Some clones in this sample may be carry-over from other donors' samples. CDR3 coding DNA: TGTGCCAGCAGCGCAGGACAGGGGAGGGGATGGAGTGAAGGCTACGAGCAGTACTTC. This codes for CASSAGQGRGWSEGYEQYF.